Described below is a single T cell receptor beta chain sequence and its context. It has no known antigen specificity. One base away there is no much larger clone; base qualities are not given. This record belongs to a study of T-cell reconstitution after alpha-beta-depleted transplantation in children listed by TCRdb under 2016. For context, the study as a whole: T-cell immune reconstitution after TCRalphabeta/CD19-depleted allogeneic hematopoietic cell transplantation in children was quantitatively tracked in the study by means of TCR repertoire profiling.

At the junction V is shortened by 1 base and J by 4 bases, with 2 bases in between. The CDR3 holds 13 amino acids from the cysteine to the phenylalanine. Only the CDR3 DNA is retained, 39 bases long and in frame from the first base. The germline V gene (reference sequence) sets CDR1 to SEHNR and CDR2 to FQNEAQ. The library was obtained by PCR. Sequencer: Illumina HiSeq 2500. TCR libraries were prepared with molecular barcoding, using unique molecular identifiers to normalize TCRbeta repertoire quantification. TCRdb's own reprocessing of the public reads used fastp at Q25 and MiXCR and kept productive beta chains. Each entry is one CDR3 protein sequence, shown with its most common DNA and genes. The sample has around 250,000 distinct CDR3 sequences on record, about 10% of them singletons. Of the sample, around 10% is held by the ten largest clones.

The sample in question was PBMCs from the stem cell graft donor, obtained from the stem cell graft. The sequence was obtained from a human donor who donated a stem cell graft to a child with SCID. Here the chain combines TRBV7-9 and TRBJ2-6; the D gene remains uncertain. This receptor carries the CDR3 CASSLVGANVLTF. In nucleotides, the sequence is TGTGCCAGCAGCTTAGTCGGGGCCAACGTCCTGACTTTC.